The TCR beta chain under discussion was sequenced for a study of response to subunit inactivated influenza vaccine. The ends lost 5 bases at V and 7 bases at J; junction bases unmatched: 6. This CDR3 has 14 amino acids. The germline V gene has CDR1 DFQATT and CDR2 SNEGSKA (reference sequence). A single record per CDR3 protein comes from TCRdb applying MiXCR to the RT-PCR reads. This table holds about 830,000 distinct CDR3 sequences, around 18% found once. The sequenced sample was PBMCs from blood, obtained 5 days after vaccination. The chain links TRBV20-1 to TRBJ1-6; TRBD1 matches at 9 bases. The sequence derives from a man in his forties or fifties who received an inactivated influenza vaccine. CDR3: CSAGTGTGNSPLHF. As DNA, the CDR3 is TGCAGTGCTGGGACAGGGACTGGCAATTCACCCCTCCACTTT.